This T cell receptor beta chain originates from a study of siplizumab effects on memory and regulatory T cells. General study results and limits: Alloreactive sequences traceable to unstimulated CD4+ memory cells declined significantly under siplizumab. Left unconfirmed was the suppressive function of proliferating Tregs from siplizumab cultures. Both greater diversity than memory cells and a major contribution to the alloresponse seemed to characterize naive T cells. Among mappable alloreactive CD4+ clones, the Treg-derived fraction averaged nearly 70% with siplizumab versus more than 25% in controls.

This clone was observed once. The antigen is not known. This CDR3 is 15 amino acids long. CDR1 and CDR2 from the germline V gene are SGHRS and YFSETQ. V lost 2 bases to trimming and J lost 4 bases, with 15 bases between them. Data came from immunoSEQ multiplex PCR; TCRdb stores just in-frame clones and leaves some out. The data contain 95,000 to 130,000 clones, approximately 94% of them seen just once; the ten biggest clones take up roughly 1.5%. This chain connects TRBV5-1 to TRBJ1-1; D perhaps matches TRBD1 (6 bases). This TCR was recovered from a human donor in good health. Sample: non-Treg CD4+ T cells sorted from blood. CDR3 sequence (DNA): TGCGCCAGCAGCTTAAGTGCAGGGGCGGGCACTGAAGCTTTCTTT. This encodes CASSLSAGAGTEAFF. Complete variable domain (other parts from reference TRBV5-1 and TRBJ1-1): KAGVTQTPRYLIKTRGQQVTLSCSPISGHRSVSWYQQTPGQGLQFLFEYFSETQRNKGNFPGRFSGRQFSNSRSEMNVSTLELGDSALYLCASSLSAGAGTEAFFGQGTRLTVV.